This T cell receptor beta chain stems from a study of blood T cell repertoires in COVID-19. In the study overall: The analysed material was cDNA or gDNA that came from T cells, B-cell-depleted T cells, or PBMCs.

This clone was observed a few times. Data came from immunoSEQ multiplex PCR; TCRdb stores just in-frame clones and leaves some out. The table has over 40,000 clones, 75% to 85% seen once. Looked up from germline, CDR1 is LGHNA and CDR2 is YNFKEQ. The CDR3 extends over 15 amino acids. J gave up 5 bases and V 0 bases, and 6 bases lay outside the gene matches. The material sequenced was peripheral blood. The receptor comes from a human donor in a cohort sampled during active COVID-19. The chain combines TRBV4-2 with TRBJ2-7, with 8 bases matching TRBD1. CDR3 residues: CASSQEGQGENEQYF. The CDR3 nucleotides are TGTGCCAGCAGCCAAGAAGGACAGGGTGAGAACGAGCAGTACTTC.